This TCR beta chain was identified during a study of T cells in Graves' hyperthyroidism and ophthalmopathy. Study-level information: Sampling of peripheral blood happened at initial diagnosis, prior to any treatment.

With respect to this clonotype: Its specificity is unknown.

The CDR3 totals 14 residues. V was shortened by 1 base and J by 4 bases, with 14 bases between the two germline ends. The germline V gene encodes CDR1 DFQATT and CDR2 SNEGSKA (reference sequence). Study results and limitations: Model output signaled ophthalmopathy a median 6.5 months ahead of onset. Most clonotypes expanded in thyroid above 0.001 were likewise present in blood.

Template material for amplifying TCR beta CDR3 regions consisted of RNA transcripts. A first-round RT-PCR of the TCR CDR3 used the HTBI primer set. TCRdb re-called the multiplex PCR reads with MiXCR, one entry per CDR3 protein. The table includes roughly 740,000 distinct CDR3 sequences, roughly 17% detected once. The hyperthyroidism patients had all been newly diagnosed, and their disease duration was under 2 months. Their ages ranged from 18 to 65 years. The J gene is TRBJ2-7, the V gene TRBV20-1; D tentatively fits TRBD1 or TRBD2 (5 bases each). Sequenced: blood. The sequence was obtained from a man aged 18 to 35 with Graves' hyperthyroidism. The CDR3 spells CSARALGDRYEQYF. CDR3 nucleotides: TGCAGTGCTAGAGCCTTGGGGGATAGATACGAGCAGTACTTC.